This T cell receptor (beta chain) was documented in a study of blood T cells in healthy people across ages. Points from the study as a whole: Donor CMV status, an unknown factor, possibly confounded changes in expanded clonotypes.

Turning to this clonotype: What it binds is unknown.

A second about 7 to 12 cycle PCR used barcoded and J-beta primers. Per-sample output comprised a minimum of 3 million paired-end reads containing CDR3. TCRdb re-analysed the 5' RACE reads in MiXCR, keeping a single row per CDR3 protein. Among almost 550,000 distinct CDR3 sequences, less than 25% were seen once, and the ten largest hold approximately 8.7%. This sample also belongs to another study, concerning T cells of mothers and their children.

This TCR derives from a boy aged 10-17 years in good health. Sequencing used blood.

The CDR3 loop reads CASSQDSGGGADTQYF. CDR3 coding DNA: TGTGCCAGCAGCCAAGATTCTGGGGGAGGCGCAGATACGCAGTATTTT. This chain joins TRBV4-2 and TRBJ2-3; perhaps TRBD2 as D (6 bases). Germline V gives CDR1 LGHNA, CDR2 YNFKEQ. The CDR3 contains 16 residues. Trimming left V 0 bases short and J 4 bases short, with 14 bases between.